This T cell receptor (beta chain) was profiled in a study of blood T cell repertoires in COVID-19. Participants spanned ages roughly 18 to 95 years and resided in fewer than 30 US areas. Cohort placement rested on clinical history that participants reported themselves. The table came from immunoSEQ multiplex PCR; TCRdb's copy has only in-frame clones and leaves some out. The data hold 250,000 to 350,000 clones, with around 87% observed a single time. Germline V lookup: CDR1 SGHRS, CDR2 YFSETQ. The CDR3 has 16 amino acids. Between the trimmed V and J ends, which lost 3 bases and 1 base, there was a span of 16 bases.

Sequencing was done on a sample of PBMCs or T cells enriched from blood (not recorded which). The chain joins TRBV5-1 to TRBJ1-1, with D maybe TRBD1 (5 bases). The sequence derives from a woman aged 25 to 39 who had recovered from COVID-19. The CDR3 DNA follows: TGCGCCAGCAGCTACTGGCAGGGAGGACCGAACACTGAAGCTTTCTTT. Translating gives CASSYWQGGPNTEAFF. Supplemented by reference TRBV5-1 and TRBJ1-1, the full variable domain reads KAGVTQTPRYLIKTRGQQVTLSCSPISGHRSVSWYQQTPGQGLQFLFEYFSETQRNKGNFPGRFSGRQFSNSRSEMNVSTLELGDSALYLCASSYWQGGPNTEAFFGQGTRLTVV.